A selection of T cell receptor beta chains follows, all from one sample in a study of T cells in Graves' hyperthyroidism and ophthalmopathy. TCRdb passed the multiplex PCR reads through MiXCR, listing each CDR3 protein once. The sample includes a few hundred thousand distinct CDR3 sequences, roughly 14% seen only once; the top ten take around 14%. Specimen: blood. The source of these receptors is a young woman with Graves' hyperthyroidism. The CDR3 runs from the conserved cysteine through the conserved F or W. Fields, in order: J gene, V gene, CDR3 protein.

TRBJ2-2 | TRBV10-3 | CAISEASGNTGELFF
TRBJ2-7 | TRBV29-1 | CSVEDQEGYEQYF
TRBJ1-2 | TRBV20-1 | CSVAPWRLGYGYTF
TRBJ2-1 | TRBV20-1 | CSALSRGAGGAYNEQFF
TRBJ2-3 | TRBV7-6 | CASSLGVAGYTDTQYF
TRBJ1-2 | TRBV11-2 | CASSTINSRDRRGYTF
TRBJ1-5 | TRBV7-9 | CASSSGGPQHF
TRBJ2-1 | TRBV6-1 | CASSGGVAGRSYNEQFF
TRBJ2-7 | TRBV14 | CASSQDRIDTYEQYF
TRBJ1-2 | TRBV7-2 | CASSSNLVDRWGGYTF
TRBJ1-5 | TRBV28 | CASTRWGLSNQPQHF
TRBJ2-1 | TRBV11-2 | CASSLRGTTYNEQFF
TRBJ2-2 | TRBV2 | CASSDRITGELFF
TRBJ1-1 | TRBV20-1 | CSARDTGTINTEAFF
TRBJ2-5 | TRBV20-1 | CSARDSGAYF
TRBJ1-2 | TRBV12-3/TRBV12-4 | CASSLSLTANYGYTF
TRBJ2-7 | TRBV6-5 | CASSYDRGSYEQYF
TRBJ2-4 | TRBV20-1 | CSARGENIQYF
TRBJ2-1 | TRBV5-4 | CASSFGLAGGPRYNEQFF
TRBJ2-7 | TRBV12-3/TRBV12-4 | CASRLGQGAYEQYF
TRBJ2-7 | TRBV18 | CASSPYMDPYEQYF
TRBJ2-3 | TRBV5-1 | CASSLRANTDTQYF
TRBJ2-1 | TRBV2 | CASSSSGRLNEQFF
TRBJ2-7 | TRBV29-1 | CSVGRRGLSEQYF
TRBJ1-5 | TRBV2 | CASSERTGEDQPQHF
TRBJ2-2 | TRBV13 | CASSPRGHLNTGELFF
TRBJ2-7 | TRBV7-2 | CASSLEVRGGTEQYF
TRBJ2-7 | TRBV28 | CASSLGTSGSSEQYF
TRBJ1-4 | TRBV12-3/TRBV12-4 | CASRPGHTNEKLFF
TRBJ2-5 | TRBV3-1 | CASSLFQETQYF
TRBJ2-7 | TRBV5-1 | CASSFQGNYEQYF
TRBJ2-5 | TRBV6-1 | CASSGRGVGTQYF
TRBJ1-5 | TRBV5-1 | CASSLVRRWERQPQHF
TRBJ1-6 | TRBV5-6 | CASSSDRGDSPLHF
TRBJ1-2 | TRBV7-3 | CASSDNSGANYGYTF
TRBJ2-1 | TRBV6-1 | CASSYSQTNEQFF
TRBJ1-1 | TRBV29-1 | CSVEVAGQNTEAFF
TRBJ1-2 | TRBV29-1 | CSVDIGQGQYNYGYTF
TRBJ1-1 | TRBV4-1 | CASSHPVGESTEAFF
TRBJ2-7 | TRBV5-1 | CASSLGASGSSYEQYF